The present TCR beta chain was sequenced within a study of vaccination effects on CD4 cells after COVID-19. Sequenced by immunoSEQ multiplex PCR; TCRdb stores in-frame clones only, minus some. The data contain about 73,000 clones, about 73% of them singletons. As to this clone: What it recognizes is unknown.

Having been cultured for less than 13 days, the cells underwent CD4+ T cell isolation. Participants got two doses of BNT162b2 or mRNA-1273 vaccine. Germline CDR1 reads SGHTS; CDR2 reads YDEGEE. The CDR3 covers 13 residues. Deletions cut 0 bases from V and 3 bases from J, with 7 bases between. Sequences were derived from CD4+ T cells from PBMCs cultured without peptide, sampled after COVID-19 vaccination. The chain combines TRBV5-8 with TRBJ2-7; D is ambiguous. The origin of this receptor is a human donor who received a COVID-19 vaccine. The CDR3 sequence: CASSLVLVYEQYV. CDR3 nucleotides: TGTGCCAGCAGCTTGGTATTGGTCTACGAGCAGTACGTC.